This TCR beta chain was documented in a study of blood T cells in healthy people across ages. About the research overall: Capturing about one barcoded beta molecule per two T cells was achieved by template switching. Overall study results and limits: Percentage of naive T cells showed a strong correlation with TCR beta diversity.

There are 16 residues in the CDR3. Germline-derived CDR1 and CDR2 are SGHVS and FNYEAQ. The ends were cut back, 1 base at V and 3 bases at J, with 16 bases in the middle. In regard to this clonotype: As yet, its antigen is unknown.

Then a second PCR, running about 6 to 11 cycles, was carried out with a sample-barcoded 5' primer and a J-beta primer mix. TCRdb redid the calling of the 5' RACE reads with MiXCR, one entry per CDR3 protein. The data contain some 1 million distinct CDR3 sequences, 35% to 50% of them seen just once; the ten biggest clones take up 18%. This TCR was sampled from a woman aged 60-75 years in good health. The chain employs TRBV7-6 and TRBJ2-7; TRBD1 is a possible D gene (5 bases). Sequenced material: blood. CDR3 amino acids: CASSLGTPGSVYEQYF. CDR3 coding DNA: TGTGCCAGCAGCTTAGGGACACCGGGTTCCGTCTACGAGCAGTACTTC.